These 8 T cell receptor beta chains were all obtained from the same sample, sequenced in a study of blood T cell repertoires in COVID-19 (dated by TCRdb to about 2020). Receptors were amplified or captured by the immunoSEQ multiplex PCR assay. In TCRdb, the immuneACCESS table is reduced to in-frame sequences with V and J assigned. These tables do not hold every clone; where another copy was compared, an unresolved V gene accounts for under half, and the others remain unexplained. This sample comprises about 140,000 clones, over 80% of them detected only once. The ten most abundant clones make up around 10% of the sample. The sample taken for sequencing was PBMCs or T cells enriched from blood (not recorded which). The source of these receptors is a man aged 55 to 69 who had recovered from COVID-19.

The J gene is TRBJ2-7, the V gene TRBV5-1; a weak D match, TRBD1 (5 bases). Germline loops: CDR1 SGHRS, CDR2 YFSETQ. V was trimmed by 5 bases and J by 3 bases, leaving 15 bases between them. The CDR3 contains 14 residues. The CDR3 DNA reads as TGCGCCAGCAGTCCATCTATCCAGGGCTACGAGCAGTACTTC. This encodes CASSPSIQGYEQYF. Full variable domain (remainder filled in from reference TRBV5-1 and TRBJ2-7): KAGVTQTPRYLIKTRGQQVTLSCSPISGHRSVSWYQQTPGQGLQFLFEYFSETQRNKGNFPGRFSGRQFSNSRSEMNVSTLELGDSALYLCASSPSIQGYEQYFGPGTRLTVT.

This chain uses TRBV19 with TRBJ1-1; possibly TRBD1 for D (5 bases). Germline V CDR1 and CDR2: LNHDA, SQIVND (reference sequence). Trimming removed 6 bases from V and 1 base from J, with 9 bases in between. The CDR3 is 13 amino acids. The CDR3, as DNA: TGTGCCAGTAGAGGGGAGGAGAACACTGAAGCTTTCTTT. It is translated as CASRGEENTEAFF.

A single count supports this clone. The genes are TRBV7-9 and TRBJ1-1; possible D gene TRBD1, 6 bases. Germline values: CDR1 SEHNR, CDR2 FQNEAQ (reference sequence). V was trimmed by 6 bases and J by 4 bases, leaving 18 bases between them. The CDR3 contains 15 residues. CDR3: CASSSSLQGTTEAFF. In nucleotides, the CDR3 is TGTGCCAGCAGTTCCTCCCTACAGGGTACCACTGAAGCTTTCTTT.

This chain uses TRBV24-1 with TRBJ2-5; 11 nucleotides agree with TRBD2. The junction had 5 bases not matched to a gene; V was cut back by 1 base and J by 5 bases. CDR3 size: 16 residues. The germline V gene has CDR1 KGHDR and CDR2 SFDVKD. The chain's CDR3 is CATSDFSGRARETQYF. In DNA, the CDR3 is TGTGCCACCAGTGATTTTAGCGGGAGGGCCCGGGAGACCCAGTACTTC.

For this clone: The sample holds other DNA sequences that translate to the same CDR3. The chain has TRBV5-5 and TRBJ2-2; tentatively, D is TRBD2 (6 bases). CDR1 SGHKS and CDR2 YYEKEE come from the germline V gene (reference sequence). V was cut by 4 bases and J by 1 base, with 8 bases left in between. This CDR3 contains 14 residues. This chain's CDR3 is CASSGGGNTGELFF. In nucleotides, the CDR3 is TGTGCCAGCAGCGGGGGAGGGAACACCGGGGAGCTGTTTTTT.

V is TRBV12-3 or TRBV12-4 and J is TRBJ1-2; D is perhaps TRBD1 (6 bases). This CDR3 region has 13 residues. V lost 4 bases and J 4 bases, leaving 10 bases between the germline ends. The CDR3 DNA reads as TGTGCCAGCAGTTCGGGGGGGCTCTATGGCTACACCTTC. It encodes CASSSGGLYGYTF.

The gene calls are TRBV18 and TRBJ2-5; 8 bases align to TRBD1. V was pared by 7 bases and J by 2 bases, with 3 bases of the junction left unmatched. This CDR3 spans 13 amino acids. CDR1 and CDR2 (germline): KGHSH, LQKENI. CDR3 coding DNA: TGTGCCAGCTTAAGGGACAGGCAAGAGACCCAGTACTTC. This codes for CASLRDRQETQYF.

J is TRBJ2-7 and V is TRBV5-3, with 10 bases that match TRBD1. TRBV5-3 is designated an ORF whose function remains uncertain. V lost 5 bases and J lost 3; bases outside the gene matches: 8. This CDR3 comprises 15 residues. Here the CDR3 DNA reads TGTGCCAGAAGTTCCGGGACAGGGGACTTCTACGAGCAGTACTTC. Translating it yields CARSSGTGDFYEQYF.